The rows below give T cell receptor beta chains drawn from one sample of a study of blood T cells in healthy people across ages. TCRdb recomputed calls from the 5' RACE reads with MiXCR, one row per CDR3 protein. The sample has around 1,800,000 distinct CDR3 sequences, around 42% seen once. The sequenced sample consisted of blood. The receptors derive from a human donor in good health. Each CDR3 is given with its conserved first and last residue. Clone size is given for some rows only: seen once, a few or many times, or a class if the clone is expanded.

clone_size j_call v_call cdr3_aa
few TRBJ1-2 TRBV5-8 CASRSRTGSYGYTF
. TRBJ2-1 TRBV20-1 CSARDYRLAGGFRRNEQFF
few TRBJ1-2 TRBV7-9 CASSLEVLDRISPNYGYTF
. TRBJ1-2 TRBV7-9 CASSADGYYGYTF
. TRBJ2-1 TRBV29-1 CSVLTSKYNEQFF
few TRBJ2-5 TRBV4-3 CASSQGQGGWGGETQYF
many TRBJ2-6 TRBV7-6 CASSSLRANVLTF
. TRBJ2-1 TRBV7-3 CASSLGGSGVGNEQFF
. TRBJ2-1 TRBV6-2/TRBV6-3 CASSHGTSLETQFF
few TRBJ2-1 TRBV12-3/TRBV12-4 CASSLGPLAGALSSYNEQFF
few . TRBV7-2 CASSLWTSGGMKTQYF
. TRBJ1-5 TRBV6-1 CASRSTTGQPQHF
many TRBJ1-2 TRBV29-1 CSVEASFRTFYGYTF
few TRBJ1-2 TRBV6-5 CASKAGVGFGYTF
. TRBJ1-2 TRBV10-3 CAISESTGQGGGGYTF
. TRBJ1-2 TRBV20-1 CSARDRGTGSYGYTF
. TRBJ1-1 TRBV12-3/TRBV12-4 CATARPNSNTEAFF
. TRBJ1-1 TRBV27 CASSGGAGAVKAEAFF
. TRBJ1-4 TRBV7-2 CASSPPDRGANEKLFF
few TRBJ1-2 TRBV13 CASSPTKRSYGYTF
few . TRBV3-1 CASSQILGQRLYEQYF
. TRBJ1-2 TRBV29-1 CSVGQGSGYTF